This T cell receptor beta chain was recorded in a study of blood T cell repertoires in COVID-19. Across the study: Sites in the United States, Italy and Spain provided acute and convalescent COVID-19 samples.

The repertoire was sequenced with immunoSEQ multiplex PCR; TCRdb's copy has only in-frame clones and lacks some. The sample lists about 220,000 clones, 86% occurring once. Germline V lookup: CDR1 KGHDR, CDR2 SFDVKD. Trimming shortened V by 5 bases and J by 5 bases, and 11 bases separated the two germline ends. The CDR3 has 13 residues. The material sequenced was PBMCs or T cells enriched from blood (not recorded which). The TCR comes from a woman aged 35 to 49 with acute COVID-19. This sequence joins TRBV24-1 and TRBJ2-5, with D tentatively TRBD2 (6 bases). Here the CDR3 reads CATSAEGWETQYF. In nucleotides, the CDR3 is TGTGCCACCAGTGCGGAGGGATGGGAGACCCAGTACTTC.